One and the same sample provided the 16 T cell receptor beta chains below, sequenced in a study of cytomegalovirus exposure and HLA in healthy donors. TCRdb keeps only in-frame clones here, not all; method: immunoSEQ multiplex PCR. Among 110,000 or so clones listed, 86% were seen once. Specimen: PBMCs. These receptors came from a man younger than 30 in good health and CMV-seronegative.

This chain connects TRBV4-1 to TRBJ2-2; TRBD2 aligns across 10 bases. Germline CDR1 MGHRA, CDR2 YSYEKL. After removal of 3 bases from V and 7 bases from J, the junction contained 5 bases not matched to a gene. The CDR3 covers 15 residues. This CDR3 reads CASSHGLADGGELFF. The CDR3 DNA sequence: TGCGCCAGCAGCCACGGACTAGCGGATGGCGGGGAGCTGTTTTTT.

This sequence joins TRBV25-1 and TRBJ1-4, with TRBD1 identical over 8 bases. Germline V gives CDR1 MGHDK, CDR2 SYGVNS. The trim removed 9 bases at V and 3 bases at J, leaving 6 bases unmatched. This CDR3 comprises 14 residues. CDR3 sequence: CASNQGAANEKLFF. CDR3 in DNA: TGTGCCAGTAATCAGGGGGCGGCTAATGAAAAACTGTTTTTT.

This sequence joins TRBV5-1 and TRBJ2-1; TRBD1 matches 9 bases. The CDR3 runs 14 residues. Germline assignment: CDR1 SGHRS and CDR2 YFSETQ. V gave up 4 bases and J gave up 9 bases; unmatched junction bases: 8. This CDR3 reads CASSPGQGFGEQFF. The CDR3 DNA is TGCGCCAGCAGCCCGGGACAGGGTTTCGGTGAGCAGTTCTTC.

The chain couples TRBV5-1 to TRBJ1-5; D might be TRBD1 (5 bases). The CDR3 is 15 amino acids. The V gene lost 4 bases and the J gene lost 2 bases, with 13 bases spanning the gap. Germline V gives CDR1 SGHRS, CDR2 YFSETQ. DNA of the CDR3: TGCGCCAGCAGCCAGGACAACACGGGCAATCAGCCCCAGCATTTT. Protein sequence: CASSQDNTGNQPQHF.

This chain connects TRBV4-2 to TRBJ2-3, with TRBD2 matching over 10 bases. CDR3 length: 16 amino acids. The germline V gene has CDR1 LGHNA and CDR2 YNFKEQ. V was pared by 0 bases and J by 5 bases, with 5 bases of the junction left unmatched. The CDR3 is CASSQELAGSGDTQYF. The DNA of the CDR3 is TGTGCCAGCAGCCAAGAACTAGCGGGATCGGGAGATACGCAGTATTTT.

A single count supports this clone. V and J are TRBV5-1 and TRBJ1-1; 10 bases are a match to TRBD1. J was trimmed by 0 bases and V by 4 bases; bases with no gene match: 3. The CDR3 spans 15 residues. Germline lookup yields CDR1 SGHRS and CDR2 YFSETQ. CDR3 sequence: CASSRTGGVNTEAFF. As DNA, the CDR3 is TGCGCCAGCAGCCGGACAGGGGGGGTGAACACTGAAGCTTTCTTT.

The chain joins TRBV19 to TRBJ2-5, with D hard to call. Trimming took off 4 bases at V and 0 bases at J, with 6 bases between the two ends. This CDR3 region has 13 residues. Per the germline V gene, CDR1 is LNHDA and CDR2 is SQIVND (reference sequence). This CDR3 reads CASSKSYQETQYF. For the CDR3, the DNA is TGTGCCAGTAGTAAATCTTACCAAGAGACCCAGTACTTC.

This clone was counted between two and nine times. The chain combines TRBV18 with TRBJ2-7; maybe TRBD2 (7 bases). Germline CDR1 KGHSH, CDR2 LQKENI. With 6 bases removed from V and 2 bases from J, the gap between germline ends came to 17 bases. The CDR3 loop spans 15 amino acids. The CDR3 sequence is CASSPGRGQTYEQYF. CDR3 bases: TGTGCCAGCTCCCCGGGGAGGGGACAAACCTACGAGCAGTACTTC.

J is TRBJ2-1 and V is TRBV25-1; 8 bases match TRBD1. J gave up 2 bases and V 7 bases, and 4 bases lay outside the gene matches. Germline-derived CDR1 and CDR2 are MGHDK and SYGVNS. The CDR3 extends over 14 amino acids. The CDR3 sequence: CASKDRAPYNEQFF. In DNA form, the CDR3 reads TGTGCCAGCAAGGACAGGGCACCCTACAATGAGCAGTTCTTC.

The rearrangement links TRBV10-3 to TRBJ1-3; a possible D gene is TRBD1 (5 bases). CDR3 length: 16 residues. CDR1 and CDR2 (germline): ENHRY, SYGVKD. The V gene lost 3 bases and the J gene lost 1 base, with 13 bases spanning the gap. The CDR3 protein is CAISELERGSGNTIYF. CDR3 DNA sequence: TGTGCCATCAGTGAATTGGAAAGGGGATCTGGAAACACCATATATTTT.

The rearrangement joins TRBV5-1 to TRBJ2-1, with a weak D call TRBD2 (6 bases). Looked up from germline, CDR1 is SGHRS and CDR2 is YFSETQ. This CDR3 is built from 14 residues. V lost 5 bases, J lost 7 bases, and 16 bases lay in between. The CDR3 DNA reads TGCGCCAGCAGACTCCGGGACTCCCTAAATGAGCAGTTCTTC. Translation: CASRLRDSLNEQFF.

This chain joins TRBV14 and TRBJ2-7, with 9 bases lining up with TRBD2. Trimming at V came to 4 bases and at J to 4 bases, leaving 8 bases not matched to a gene. The CDR3 is made up of 15 amino acids. Germline V gives CDR1 SGHDN, CDR2 FVKESK. The CDR3 coding sequence is TGTGCCAGCAGCCCCCTTGCGGGAGGGATGTACGAGCAGTACTTC. Its protein product is CASSPLAGGMYEQYF.

This clone was seen once. The rearrangement links TRBV27 to TRBJ1-1; D is possibly TRBD1 (5 bases). The CDR3 totals 15 residues. In germline, CDR1 is MNHEY, CDR2 SMNVEV (reference sequence). Trimming removed 3 bases at V and 5 bases at J, with 16 bases between. CDR3 sequence (DNA): TGTGCCAGCAGTTTGCTACCCCAGGGTAAAACTGAAGCTTTCTTT. It is translated as CASSLLPQGKTEAFF.

The chain recombines TRBV27 with TRBJ2-3; possible D gene TRBD2, 5 bases. This CDR3 region has 14 residues. Germline V gene lookup returns CDR1 MNHEY and CDR2 SMNVEV (reference sequence). Trimming removed 6 bases at V and 6 bases at J, with 16 bases between. CDR3 amino acids: CASSQTAPGDTQYF. CDR3 sequence (DNA): TGTGCCAGCAGCCAAACAGCCCCGGGGGATACGCAGTATTTT.

The genes are TRBV11-2 and TRBJ2-1; 11 bases map to TRBD2. The CDR3 has 15 residues. CDR1 and CDR2 (germline): SGHAT, FQNNGV. V was pared by 5 bases and J by 8 bases, with 8 bases of the junction left unmatched. CDR3 residues: CASSSLAGGPDEQFF. CDR3 nucleotides: TGTGCCAGCAGCAGTCTAGCGGGAGGTCCCGATGAGCAGTTCTTC. Filled out from reference TRBV11-2 and TRBJ2-1, the complete variable domain reads EAGVAQSPRYKIIEKRQSVAFWCNPISGHATLYWYQQILGQGPKLLIQFQNNGVVDDSQLPKDRFSAERLKGVDSTLKIQPAKLEDSAVYLCASSSLAGGPDEQFFGPGTRLTVL.

This chain uses TRBV5-1 with TRBJ2-1; 14 nucleotides match TRBD2. The V gene end was trimmed by 3 bases and the J gene end by 0 bases; junction bases not matched to a gene: 5. Germline lookup yields CDR1 SGHRS and CDR2 YFSETQ. The CDR3 is 18 amino acids. CDR3 DNA: TGCGCCAGCAGCTCAGGGACTAGCGGGGGTTTCTCCTACAATGAGCAGTTCTTC. Its protein is CASSSGTSGGFSYNEQFF.